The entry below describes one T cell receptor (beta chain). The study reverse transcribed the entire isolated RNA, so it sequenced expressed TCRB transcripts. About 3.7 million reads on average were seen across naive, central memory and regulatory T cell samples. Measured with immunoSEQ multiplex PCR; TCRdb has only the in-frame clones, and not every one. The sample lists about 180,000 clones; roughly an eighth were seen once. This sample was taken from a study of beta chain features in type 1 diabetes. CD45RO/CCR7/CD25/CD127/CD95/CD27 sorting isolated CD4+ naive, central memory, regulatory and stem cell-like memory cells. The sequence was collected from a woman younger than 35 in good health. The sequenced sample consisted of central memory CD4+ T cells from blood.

CDR3 sequence reads: CASSPYRGVGSGANVLTF. CDR3 DNA: TGCGCCAGCAGCCCATACAGGGGGGTTGGTTCTGGGGCCAACGTCCTGACTTTC. The J gene is TRBJ2-6, the V gene TRBV5-1; TRBD1 agrees at 8 bases. Per the germline V gene, CDR1 is SGHRS and CDR2 is YFSETQ. With 4 bases clipped from V and 1 base from J, the junction kept 10 bases outside the gene matches. This CDR3 spans 18 amino acids.